This T cell receptor (beta chain) was sequenced for a study of radiotherapy plus CTLA-4 blockade in lung cancer. Here immunoSEQ multiplex PCR was the method, and the copy in TCRdb shows in-frame clones only, minus some. This table holds about 51,000 clones, more than 75% found once. The study's findings and limits: Radiotherapy plus ipilimumab was followed by expansion in blood of tumor-derived TCR clones.

Notes on this clone: The antigen remains unidentified.

Focal radiation with ipilimumab CTLA-4 blockade was given to patients with chemo-refractory metastatic non-small-cell lung cancer. The V segment lost 4 bases and the J segment 6 bases; nucleotides outside the gene matches: 12. The CDR3 has 16 residues. Per the germline V gene, CDR1 is SGHRS and CDR2 is YFSETQ. J is TRBJ2-1 and V is TRBV5-1; TRBD2 matches at 8 bases. The receptor comes from a human donor with non-small cell lung cancer who had a complete response to radiotherapy plus ipilimumab. This specimen consisted of peripheral blood, obtained from a patient treated with radiotherapy plus ipilimumab. CDR3 DNA: TGCGCCAGCAGCCAAAACCCCGGGACTAGGAGCAATGAGCAGTTCTTC. The encoded protein is CASSQNPGTRSNEQFF.